This T cell receptor beta chain is drawn from a study of blood T cell repertoires in COVID-19. Study-level background: T cells, B-cell-depleted T cells, or PBMCs supplied cDNA or gDNA.

The repertoire was sequenced with immunoSEQ multiplex PCR; TCRdb's copy has only in-frame clones and lacks some. The data hold around 300,000 clones, with 80% to 90% observed a single time. The sequence was obtained from a woman aged 70-85 years with acute or convalescent COVID-19. What was sequenced was peripheral blood.

The chain's CDR3 is CASSAMGSGGISGELFF. CDR3 DNA sequence: TGTGCCAGCAGTGCAATGGGATCAGGGGGGATATCCGGGGAGCTGTTTTTT. The V and J genes are TRBV2 and TRBJ2-2, with D possibly matching TRBD1 (7 bases). This CDR3 contains 17 residues. Germline-derived CDR1 and CDR2 are SNHLY and FYNNEI. Between the trimmed V and J ends, which lost 4 bases and 6 bases, there was a span of 21 bases.